These 18 T cell receptor beta chains originate from one sample sequenced in a study of graft-versus-host responses after intestinal transplantation. These receptors lack a known antigen. The repertoire was sequenced with immunoSEQ multiplex PCR; TCRdb's copy has only in-frame clones and lacks some. There are 95,000 to 110,000 clones in the sample; over 85% occur only once, and roughly 1.2% lies in the top ten. The sample in question was unstimulated CD8+ T cells sorted from spleen or lymph node cells, obtained before intestinal transplant. Every receptor here comes from a human donor who received an intestinal transplant.

V gene TRBV9 combines with J gene TRBJ1-1, with 7 nucleotides matching TRBD1. With V trimmed by 0 bases and J by 3 bases, 2 bases remained unmatched. Germline assignment: CDR1 SGDLS and CDR2 YYNGEE. CDR3 length equals 14 residues. CDR3 sequence: CASSVAGGHTEAFF. In DNA, the CDR3 is TGTGCCAGCAGCGTAGCAGGGGGTCACACTGAAGCTTTCTTT.

The chain combines TRBV7-8 with TRBJ2-1; possible D gene TRBD1, 6 bases. The CDR3 is made up of 17 amino acids. Germline CDR1 is SGHVS and CDR2 is FQNEAQ. V lost 6 bases and J lost 0, with 18 bases in between. The CDR3 DNA follows: TGTGCCAGCAGAACCGGGACACTCACTAGCTCCTACAATGAGCAGTTCTTC. Its translation: CASRTGTLTSSYNEQFF.

The chain carries TRBV7-9 and TRBJ2-7; possibly TRBD1 or TRBD2 for D (5 bases each). V dropped 5 bases and J dropped 3 bases, with 8 bases sitting between them. This CDR3 comprises 12 residues. Germline V gives CDR1 SEHNR, CDR2 FQNEAQ (reference sequence). The CDR3 loop reads CASSPGGYEQYF. CDR3 nucleotides: TGTGCCAGCAGCCCTGGGGGCTACGAGCAGTACTTC.

This clone was counted a single time. The J gene is TRBJ1-1, the V gene TRBV5-4, with TRBD1 identical over 8 bases. V shed 4 bases, J shed 2 bases, and the junction held 4 bases outside the gene matches. CDR1 is SGHNT and CDR2 is YYREEE in the germline V gene (reference sequence). CDR3 length: 14 amino acids. The DNA for the CDR3 is TGTGCCAGCAGCCCCGACAGGGGAAACACTGAAGCTTTCTTT. This encodes CASSPDRGNTEAFF. The entire variable domain, with the rest obtained from reference TRBV5-4 and TRBJ1-1, is as follows: ETGVTQSPTHLIKTRGQQVTLRCSSQSGHNTVSWYQQALGQGPQFIFQYYREEENGRGNFPPRFSGLQFPNYSSELNVNALELDDSALYLCASSPDRGNTEAFFGQGTRLTVV.

The chain has TRBV4-1 and TRBJ1-1; D is unresolved. This CDR3 comprises 15 residues. Trimming removed 2 bases from V and 5 bases from J, with 15 bases in between. Germline CDR1 MGHRA, CDR2 YSYEKL. CDR3 coding DNA: TGCGCCAGCAGCCAATATTCCCTACCAGAAACTGAAGCTTTCTTT. Protein product: CASSQYSLPETEAFF.

The chain carries TRBV19 and TRBJ2-3; 11 bases are a match to TRBD2. Germline values: CDR1 LNHDA, CDR2 SQIVND (reference sequence). CDR3 length: 20 residues. J lost 3 bases, V lost 0 bases, and 14 bases had no gene match. For the CDR3, the DNA is TGTGCCAGTAGTATAGATCTAGCGGGGGGCCTCGATTCTGAAACAGATACGCAGTATTTT. Translated, it gives CASSIDLAGGLDSETDTQYF.

This clone was counted once. V is TRBV6-5 and J is TRBJ2-3, with 8 bases lining up with TRBD2. The CDR3 contains 15 residues. Germline V gives CDR1 MNHEY, CDR2 SVGAGI. Trimming removed 6 bases from V and 5 bases from J; junction bases left unmatched: 10. The CDR3 region has the DNA TGTGCCAGCAGCCCCCCGGGGGGGGGCCGAGATACGCAGTATTTT. Its translation: CASSPPGGGRDTQYF.

J is TRBJ2-1 and V is TRBV2, with 10 bases identical to TRBD1. Losses at the gene ends were 6 bases for V and 7 bases for J; bases not matched to a gene: 9. Germline V gene sequence: CDR1 SNHLY, CDR2 FYNNEI. There are 15 residues in the CDR3. The CDR3 coding sequence is TGTGCCAGCAGCCCACCGGGACAGGGGATGAATGAGCAGTTCTTC. Residues: CASSPPGQGMNEQFF. The full variable domain, with the rest looked up from reference TRBV2 and TRBJ2-1, is EPEVTQTPSHQVTQMGQEVILRCVPISNHLYFYWYRQILGQKVEFLVSFYNNEISEKSEIFDDQFSVERPDGSNFTLKIRSTKLEDSAMYFCASSPPGQGMNEQFFGPGTRLTVL.

This chain uses TRBV6-5 with TRBJ2-5; TRBD2 aligns across 11 bases. The trim removed 6 bases at V and 4 bases at J, leaving 7 bases unmatched. Germline lookup yields CDR1 MNHEY and CDR2 SVGAGI. CDR3 size: 15 residues. CDR3 region: CASRDSGGAGETQYF. CDR3 DNA: TGTGCCAGCAGGGATAGCGGGGGGGCTGGAGAGACCCAGTACTTC.

This sequence joins TRBV5-1 and TRBJ2-3; D is unclear. V lost 0 bases to trimming and J lost 2 bases, with 10 bases between them. In germline, CDR1 is SGHRS, CDR2 YFSETQ. This CDR3 contains 15 residues. The CDR3 DNA reads as TGCGCCAGCAGCTTGGGAAGCTACCCCACAGATACGCAGTATTTT. Amino acids: CASSLGSYPTDTQYF.

The genes are TRBV4-1 and TRBJ2-7, with 8 bases that match TRBD2. V trimming: 6 bases; J trimming: 2 bases; junction bases outside the gene matches: 6. Germline CDR1 MGHRA, CDR2 YSYEKL. The CDR3 is made up of 14 amino acids. CDR3 nucleotides: TGCGCCAGCAGTAATGGACTAGCTACCTACGAGCAGTACTTC. It codes for CASSNGLATYEQYF.

This clone was counted between two and nine times. V gene TRBV15 combines with J gene TRBJ1-2; D may be TRBD1 (5 bases). CDR1 LNHNV and CDR2 YYDKDF come from the germline V gene (reference sequence). CDR3 length equals 17 residues. Trimming left V 0 bases short and J 3 bases short, with 17 bases between. The CDR3, as DNA: TGTGCCACCAGCAGAGAATGGGACGGGACGGATGACTATGGCTACACCTTC. Translated, it gives CATSREWDGTDDYGYTF.

The chain carries TRBV9 and TRBJ1-4; TRBD1 matches 9 bases. CDR1 is SGDLS and CDR2 is YYNGEE in the germline V gene. The CDR3 covers 16 residues. V shed 2 bases, J shed 3 bases, and the junction held 5 bases outside the gene matches. CDR3 nucleotide sequence: TGTGCCAGCAGCGTTGACAGGGGGAGTCCTAATGAAAAACTGTTTTTT. Its protein is CASSVDRGSPNEKLFF.

The chain couples TRBV12-2 to TRBJ2-7; the DNA was not used to check the table's D call, TRBD2. TRBV12-2 is tagged as a pseudogene. The CDR3 has 15 residues. CDR3: CASRLVLLGAYEQYF. CDR3 coding DNA: TGTGCAAGTCGCTTAGTTCTATTGGGAGCCTACGAGCAGTACTTC.

J is TRBJ1-5 and V is TRBV4-1; D is perhaps TRBD1 (5 bases). The V and J ends lost 2 bases and 0 bases respectively, with 14 bases between them. The CDR3 runs 17 residues. Germline V gene sequence: CDR1 MGHRA, CDR2 YSYEKL. CDR3 protein: CASSQMLGGVSNQPQHF. CDR3 nucleotide sequence: TGCGCCAGCAGCCAAATGTTGGGAGGGGTTAGCAATCAGCCCCAGCATTTT.

This clone turned up a few times. The V and J genes are TRBV5-1 and TRBJ1-1, with a tentative D call TRBD1 (5 bases). The CDR3 has 17 residues. V was trimmed by 0 bases and J by 1 base, leaving 16 bases between them. Germline-derived CDR1 and CDR2 are SGHRS and YFSETQ. This CDR3 is CASSLGPPERGNTEAFF. As DNA, the CDR3 is TGCGCCAGCAGCTTGGGCCCCCCGGAAAGGGGGAACACTGAAGCTTTCTTT.

The V and J genes are TRBV27 and TRBJ2-2; perhaps TRBD1 as D (6 bases). V shed 6 bases and J shed 5 bases, with 13 bases lying between them. Looked up from germline, CDR1 is MNHEY and CDR2 is SMNVEV (reference sequence). This CDR3 region has 14 residues. CDR3 coding DNA: TGTGCCAGCAGAGGACAGTTCTTGACCGGGGAGCTGTTTTTT. Its translation: CASRGQFLTGELFF.

J is TRBJ2-5 and V is TRBV6-5; D might be TRBD2 (6 bases). V lost 9 bases and J 2 bases, leaving 16 bases between the germline ends. Germline V gene data show CDR1 as MNHEY and CDR2 as SVGAGI. This CDR3 is 14 amino acids long. The CDR3 loop reads CASRIGGEQETQYF. As DNA, the CDR3 is TGTGCCAGTAGAATTGGCGGGGAACAAGAGACCCAGTACTTC.